This T cell receptor beta chain was sequenced in a study of cytomegalovirus exposure and HLA in healthy donors. Overall study findings and caveats: In an earlier analysis, in 620 or so donors, most V segments appeared productive either ~87% or ~30% of the time. The authors excluded some V segments, including TRBV6-2 and TRBV6-3, as indistinguishable. Rates of TCR association differed by HLA locus in a later analysis, with DRB1 highest and HLA-C lowest.

The CDR3 length is 14 residues. After removal of 4 bases from V and 6 bases from J, the junction contained 6 bases not matched to a gene. Germline CDR1 is LNHNV and CDR2 is YYDKDF (reference sequence). This clone was counted between two and nine times. Its target is not known. 60 Vbeta and 13 Jbeta primers were used in PCR. TCRdb's copy holds only in-frame clones and misses some; the assay was immunoSEQ multiplex PCR. The table lists over 100,000 clones, roughly 70% of them singletons. V gene TRBV15 combines with J gene TRBJ1-2; TRBD1 agrees at 9 bases. Sequencing input: PBMCs. The clonotype comes from a man in his forties or fifties in good health and CMV-seropositive. CDR3 DNA: TGTGCCACCAGCACGGGACAGGGAAGAGATGGCTACACCTTC. Translating gives CATSTGQGRDGYTF.